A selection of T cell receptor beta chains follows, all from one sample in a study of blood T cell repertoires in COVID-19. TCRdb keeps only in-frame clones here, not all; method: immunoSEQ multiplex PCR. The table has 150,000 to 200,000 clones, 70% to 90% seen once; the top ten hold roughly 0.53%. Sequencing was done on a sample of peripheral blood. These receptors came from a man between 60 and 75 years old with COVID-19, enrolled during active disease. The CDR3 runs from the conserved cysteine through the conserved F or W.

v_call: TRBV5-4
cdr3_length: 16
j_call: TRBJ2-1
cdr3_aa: CASSLPGQGLLDEQFF

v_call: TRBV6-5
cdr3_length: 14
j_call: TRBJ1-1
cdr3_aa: CASSFLDRTAEAFF

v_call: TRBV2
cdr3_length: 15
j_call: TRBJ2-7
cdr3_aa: CASSSLGQGASEQYF

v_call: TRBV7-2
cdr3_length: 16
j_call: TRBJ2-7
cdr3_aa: CASSPFIAGGPYEQYF

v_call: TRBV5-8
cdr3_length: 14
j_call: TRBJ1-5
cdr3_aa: CASSLGRGDQPQHF

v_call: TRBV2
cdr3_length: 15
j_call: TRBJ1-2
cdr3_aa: CASSAMRRTNYGYTF

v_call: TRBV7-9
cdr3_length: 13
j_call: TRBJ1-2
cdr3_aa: CASSPTGDYGYTF

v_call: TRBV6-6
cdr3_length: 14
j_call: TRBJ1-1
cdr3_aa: CASSGTGGNTEAFF

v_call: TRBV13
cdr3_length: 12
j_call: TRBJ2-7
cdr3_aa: CASRFRQGEQYF

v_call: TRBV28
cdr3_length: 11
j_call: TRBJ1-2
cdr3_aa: CASSNTDGYTF

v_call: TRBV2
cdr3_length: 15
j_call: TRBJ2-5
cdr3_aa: CASSNPDRAGETQYF

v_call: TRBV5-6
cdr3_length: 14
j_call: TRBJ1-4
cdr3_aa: CASSFSAGEGKLFF

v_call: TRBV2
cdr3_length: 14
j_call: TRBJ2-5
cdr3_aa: CASSSQGIQETQYF

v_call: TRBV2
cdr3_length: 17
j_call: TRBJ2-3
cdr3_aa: CASIPPLAGDSTDTQYF

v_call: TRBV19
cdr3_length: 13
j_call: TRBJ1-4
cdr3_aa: CASSGRVNEKLFF

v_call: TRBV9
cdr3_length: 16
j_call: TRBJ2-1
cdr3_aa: CASSVVSAGQNNEQFF

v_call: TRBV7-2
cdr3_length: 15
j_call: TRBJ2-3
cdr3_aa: CASSSGQLYTDTQYF

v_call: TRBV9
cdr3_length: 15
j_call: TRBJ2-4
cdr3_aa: CASSVGGGGDTIQYF

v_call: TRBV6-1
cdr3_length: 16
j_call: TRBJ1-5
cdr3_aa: CASSEAALYSNQPQHF

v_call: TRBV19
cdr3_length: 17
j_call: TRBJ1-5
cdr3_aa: CASSIFRVSVSNQPQHF

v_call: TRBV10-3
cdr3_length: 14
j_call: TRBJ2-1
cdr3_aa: CAIRTSGGSNEQFF

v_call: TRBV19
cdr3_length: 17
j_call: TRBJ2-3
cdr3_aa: CASSKFERGFSTDTQYF

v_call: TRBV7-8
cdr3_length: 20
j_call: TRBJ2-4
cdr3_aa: CASSLDRSSGRALAKNIQYF

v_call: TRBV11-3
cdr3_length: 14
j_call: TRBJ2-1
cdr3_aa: CASSQKPEGGEQFF

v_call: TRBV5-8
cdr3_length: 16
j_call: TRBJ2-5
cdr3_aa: CASSLGQRTDQETQYF

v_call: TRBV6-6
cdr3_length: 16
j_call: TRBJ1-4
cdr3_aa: CASSPQTGATNEKLFF

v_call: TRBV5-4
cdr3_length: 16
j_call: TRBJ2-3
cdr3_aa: CASSPEPGLGTDTQYF

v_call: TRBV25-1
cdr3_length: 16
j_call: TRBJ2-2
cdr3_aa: CASSDPRDSPTGELFF

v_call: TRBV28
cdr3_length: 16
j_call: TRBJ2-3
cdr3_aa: CASSFSTLWSTDTQYF

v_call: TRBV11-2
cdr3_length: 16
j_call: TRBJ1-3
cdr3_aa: CASSFLQGGNGNTIYF

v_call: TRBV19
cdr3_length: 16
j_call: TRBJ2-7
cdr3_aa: CASSIGGGQGIYEQYF

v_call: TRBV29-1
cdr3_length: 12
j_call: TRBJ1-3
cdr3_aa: CSVRTGVDTIYF

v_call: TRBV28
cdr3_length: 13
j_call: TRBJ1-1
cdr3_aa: CASRQQVNTEAFF

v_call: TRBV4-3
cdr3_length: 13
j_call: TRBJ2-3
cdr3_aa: CASSQDRGDTQYF

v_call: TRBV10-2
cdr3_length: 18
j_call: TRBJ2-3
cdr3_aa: CASSDWASGSRGPDTQYF

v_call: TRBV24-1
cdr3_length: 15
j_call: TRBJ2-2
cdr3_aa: CATSVGQGIPGELFF

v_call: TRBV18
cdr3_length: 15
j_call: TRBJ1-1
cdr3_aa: CASSPLQGAGTEAFF

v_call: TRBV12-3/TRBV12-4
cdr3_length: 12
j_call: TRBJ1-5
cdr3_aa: CASSDPLGPQHF

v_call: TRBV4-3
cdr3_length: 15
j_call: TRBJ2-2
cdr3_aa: CASSQSQANTGELFF

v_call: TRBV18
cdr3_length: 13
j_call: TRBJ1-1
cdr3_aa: CASSPAENTEAFF

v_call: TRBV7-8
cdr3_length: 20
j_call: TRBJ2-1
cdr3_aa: CASSSPRSVERVSSYNEQFF

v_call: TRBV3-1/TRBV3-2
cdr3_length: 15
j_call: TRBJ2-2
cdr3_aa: CASSNRDYRAGELFF

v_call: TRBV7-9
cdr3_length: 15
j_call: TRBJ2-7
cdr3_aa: CASSLELAGGYEQYF

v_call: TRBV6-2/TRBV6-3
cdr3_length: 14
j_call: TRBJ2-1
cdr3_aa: CASTPGQGIHEQFF